The entry below gives a single TCR beta chain sequence along with its context. These data originate in a study of blood T cell repertoires in COVID-19. The overall study: Specimens from acute and convalescent COVID-19 originated in the United States, Italy and Spain. The cDNA or gDNA used as material had been derived from T cells, B-cell-depleted T cells, or PBMCs.

How the authors handled the data: Cell counts per sample came from amplifying reference gene primers. TCRdb's copy holds only in-frame clones and misses some; the assay was immunoSEQ multiplex PCR. V and J calls and clone size follow that table, whereas D and trimming were derived from the DNA. The data contain about 210,000 clones, around 82% of them seen just once; the ten biggest clones take up 7% to 10%. This CDR3 is 15 amino acids long. V lost 5 bases to trimming and J lost 5 bases; unmatched junction nucleotides: 10. Germline V gene sequence: CDR1 MNHEY, CDR2 SMNVEV (reference sequence). Sequences were obtained from peripheral blood. This chain connects TRBV27 to TRBJ2-7, with 9 bases lining up with TRBD1. The receptor's source is a woman aged 50 to 65 with acute or convalescent COVID-19. The CDR3 protein is CASSPTGQGDNEQYF. Here the CDR3 DNA reads TGTGCCAGCAGTCCGACGGGACAGGGAGACAACGAGCAGTACTTC.